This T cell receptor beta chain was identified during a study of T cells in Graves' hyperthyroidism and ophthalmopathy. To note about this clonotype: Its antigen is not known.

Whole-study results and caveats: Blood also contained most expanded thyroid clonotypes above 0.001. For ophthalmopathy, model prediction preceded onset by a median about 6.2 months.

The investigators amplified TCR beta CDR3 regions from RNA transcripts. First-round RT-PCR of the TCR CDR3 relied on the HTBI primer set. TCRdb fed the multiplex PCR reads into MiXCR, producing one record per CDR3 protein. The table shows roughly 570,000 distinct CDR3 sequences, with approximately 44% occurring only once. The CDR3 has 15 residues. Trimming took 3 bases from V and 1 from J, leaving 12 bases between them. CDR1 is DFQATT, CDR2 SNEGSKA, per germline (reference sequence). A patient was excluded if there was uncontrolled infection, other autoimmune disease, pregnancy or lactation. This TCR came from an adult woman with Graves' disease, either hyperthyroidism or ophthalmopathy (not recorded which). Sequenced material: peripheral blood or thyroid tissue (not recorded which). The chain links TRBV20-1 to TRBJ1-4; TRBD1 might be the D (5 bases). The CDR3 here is CSARAPGLTNEKLFF. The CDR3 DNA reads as TGCAGTGCTAGGGCCCCAGGGCTAACTAATGAAAAACTGTTTTTT.